Presented here are 4 T cell receptor beta chains from one specimen sequenced in a study of blood T cells in healthy people across ages (dated by TCRdb to 2015 to 2017). The library relied on 5' RACE. The run used an Illumina HiSeq 2500. The second PCR ran for roughly 7 to 11 cycles and used a J-beta primer mix along with a sample-barcoded 5' primer. In TCRdb, the public reads were trimmed at Q25 with fastp and aligned with MiXCR, with productive beta chains retained. Identical CDR3 protein sequences are pooled into one entry, listed with their most common genes and DNA. In all, the sample holds over a million distinct CDR3 sequences, and roughly two fifths of those were seen once. In total, the top ten clones hold 4% of the sample. Input material: blood. Source of these receptors: a woman aged 18-35 years in good health.

The chain has TRBV30 and TRBJ1-4; 7 positions agree with TRBD1. The CDR3 runs to 13 residues. The germline V gene encodes CDR1 GTSNPN and CDR2 SVGIG (reference sequence). J gave up 7 bases and V 3 bases, and 5 bases lay outside the gene matches. Here the CDR3 DNA reads TGTGCCTGGAGAGACAGGGTCGGTGAAAAACTGTTTTTT. This encodes CAWRDRVGEKLFF.

This clonotype was found many times. The CDR3 DNA reads as TGTGCCAGCAGCTCGGGACAGGGGGCAGCAGATACGCAGTATTTT. Translation gives CASSSGQGAADTQYF. The rearrangement joins TRBV5-6 to TRBJ2-3; 12 positions agree with TRBD1. Trimming at V came to 3 bases and at J to 4 bases, leaving 3 bases not matched to a gene. Germline V gene sequence: CDR1 SGHDT, CDR2 YYEEEE. The CDR3 is 15 residues long.

Of note for this clonotype: One end of the junction fails to match germline, which may point to a read error. This sequence joins TRBV15 and TRBJ1-2, with D maybe TRBD1 (5 bases). Germline CDR1 LNHNV, CDR2 YYDKDF (reference sequence). This CDR3 is 17 amino acids long. CDR3: CVTSRDLGSGVDYGYTF. For the CDR3, the DNA is TGTGTCACCAGCAGAGATCTCGGTTCGGGGGTGGACTATGGCTACACCTTC.

CDR3 DNA sequence: TGCAGTGCTAGAGTTGGACAGGAGGGAGGTTCACCCCTCCACTTT. As protein: CSARVGQEGGSPLHF. V gene TRBV20-1 combines with J gene TRBJ1-6, with 7 bases fitting TRBD1. Germline V gene data show CDR1 as DFQATT and CDR2 as SNEGSKA (reference sequence). The CDR3 extends over 15 amino acids. Trimming at V came to 1 base and at J to 9 bases, leaving 9 bases not matched to a gene.